This TCR beta chain comes out of a study of T cell responses to AZD1222 COVID-19 vaccine. About this clone itself: As yet, its antigen is unknown.

Study-wide findings and caveats: The study sampled repertoires only after the peak T cell response. Spike was spanned by vaccine-associated CD4 TCRs, with dominance at 160-218 and 743-854.

Germline V CDR1 and CDR2: MNHEY, SVGAGI. V was pared by 11 bases and J by 0 bases, with 8 bases between. This CDR3 comprises 13 residues. Sequencing was performed with immunoSEQ multiplex PCR; in TCRdb, only in-frame clones are kept and a portion is missing. The sample consists of more than 150,000 clones, over 75% of them appearing once. This receptor was obtained from an adult in good health. The sample here was peripheral blood, taken on day 0 of AZD1222 vaccination. This chain links TRBV6-5 with TRBJ2-6, with TRBD2 as a possible D gene (5 bases). The CDR3 sequence: CAARGSGANVLTF. In nucleotides, the CDR3 is TGTGCCGCCCGGGGCTCTGGGGCCAACGTCCTGACTTTC.